This is a list of T cell receptor beta chains from one sample in a study of PD-1 blockade in classical Hodgkin lymphoma. The data were produced by immunoSEQ multiplex PCR, yet TCRdb's version contains in-frame clones alone and is incomplete. The sample holds over 15,000 clones, roughly 90% seen once. Sample: peripheral blood mononuclear cells (PBMCs). The receptor set was obtained from a human donor with classical Hodgkin lymphoma. The conserved cysteine and the conserved F or W are not part of the CDR3 here. Fields, in order: V gene, CDR3 protein.

v_gene: TRBV2; CDR3aa: ASKTGEGETQY
v_gene: TRBV16; CDR3aa: ASSLDTAYGYT
v_gene: TRBV27; CDR3aa: ASSPGTSGLETQY
v_gene: TRBV12-5; CDR3aa: ASGLVGAGATPGADTQY
v_gene: TRBV19; CDR3aa: ASSLGRNSYNEQF
v_gene: TRBV7-9; CDR3aa: ASNLGRQETQY
v_gene: TRBV10-1; CDR3aa: ASSEGRGLTQY
v_gene: TRBV6-4; CDR3aa: ASSDPGLAGAGELF
v_gene: TRBV9; CDR3aa: ASSVAPRLAANEQF
v_gene: TRBV19; CDR3aa: ASSTNSNTEAF
v_gene: TRBV10-3; CDR3aa: AIRPPTGTAAGNTIY
v_gene: TRBV5-1; CDR3aa: ASSFGQGGEAF
v_gene: TRBV25-1; CDR3aa: ASSKGNTIY
v_gene: TRBV6-1; CDR3aa: ASSDGGLLSSYEQY
v_gene: TRBV5-4; CDR3aa: ASSLWSSSQETQY
v_gene: TRBV4-1; CDR3aa: ASSHLGRSSYNEQF
v_gene: TRBV6-1; CDR3aa: ASSGSVAKNIQY
v_gene: TRBV28; CDR3aa: ASSRIKGRQNTEAF
v_gene: TRBV2; CDR3aa: ASSRDIQETQY
v_gene: TRBV19; CDR3aa: ASSIVSRRDSNQPQH
v_gene: TRBV11-3; CDR3aa: ASSPNYVEQF
v_gene: TRBV4-1; CDR3aa: ASSAQGREAF
v_gene: TRBV28; CDR3aa: ASSPKLAESYEQY
v_gene: TRBV5-4; CDR3aa: ASSLAGELF
v_gene: TRBV4-2; CDR3aa: ASSQVGTNYNEQF
v_gene: TRBV5-4; CDR3aa: ASSLGQNQPQH
v_gene: TRBV6-5; CDR3aa: ASNMVSGGGYT
v_gene: TRBV27; CDR3aa: ASSSPTTGLSYNEQF
v_gene: TRBV6-4; CDR3aa: ASSDLGRVTDTQY
v_gene: TRBV25-1; CDR3aa: ASKLPGETQY
v_gene: TRBV10-3; CDR3aa: AISDGTWSSYEQY
v_gene: TRBV25-1; CDR3aa: ASTRDRGHEQY
v_gene: TRBV19; CDR3aa: ATAMGRTDTQY
v_gene: TRBV6-1; CDR3aa: ASSAGTGNQPQH
v_gene: TRBV7-2; CDR3aa: ASSLTGPGNQPQH
v_gene: TRBV5-1; CDR3aa: ASRYTTASGNTIY
v_gene: TRBV4-1; CDR3aa: ASSQAGTYTEAF
v_gene: TRBV2; CDR3aa: ASSAGQGAFGYT
v_gene: TRBV2; CDR3aa: ASKASFTGELF
v_gene: TRBV10-3; CDR3aa: AIRVDRDTEAF
v_gene: TRBV9; CDR3aa: ASSVELGYGYT
v_gene: TRBV5-1; CDR3aa: ASSLVAGEGNEQF
v_gene: TRBV6-1; CDR3aa: ASSETGTSGPTDTQY
v_gene: TRBV27; CDR3aa: ASSLPGGKQF
v_gene: TRBV10-3; CDR3aa: AISESDERQGDDEQY
v_gene: TRBV19; CDR3aa: ASSMRGVNTEAF
v_gene: TRBV13; CDR3aa: ASSYGLAYEQY
v_gene: TRBV7-6; CDR3aa: ASSLVQGGGYNEQF